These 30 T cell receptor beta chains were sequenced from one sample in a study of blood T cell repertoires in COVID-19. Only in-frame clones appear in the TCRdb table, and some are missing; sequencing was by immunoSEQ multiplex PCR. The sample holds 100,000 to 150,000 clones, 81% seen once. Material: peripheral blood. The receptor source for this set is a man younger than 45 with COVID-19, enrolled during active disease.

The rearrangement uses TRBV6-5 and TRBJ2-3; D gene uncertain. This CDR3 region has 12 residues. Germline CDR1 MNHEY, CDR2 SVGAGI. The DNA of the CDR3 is TGTGTAGACAAAACCTGCACAGATACGCAGTATTTT. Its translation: CVDKTCTDTQYF.

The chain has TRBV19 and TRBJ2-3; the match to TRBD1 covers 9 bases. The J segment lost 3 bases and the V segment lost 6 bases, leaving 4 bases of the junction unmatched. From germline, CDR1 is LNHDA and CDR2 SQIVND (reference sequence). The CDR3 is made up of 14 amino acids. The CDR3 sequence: CASSDRGLTDTQYF. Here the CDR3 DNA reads TGTGCCAGTAGCGACAGGGGGTTGACAGATACGCAGTATTTT. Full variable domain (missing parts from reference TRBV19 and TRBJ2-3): DGGITQSPKYLFRKEGQNVTLSCEQNLNHDAMYWYRQDPGQGLRLIYYSQIVNDFQKGDIAEGYSVSREKKESFPLTVTSAQKNPTAFYLCASSDRGLTDTQYFGPGTRLTVL.

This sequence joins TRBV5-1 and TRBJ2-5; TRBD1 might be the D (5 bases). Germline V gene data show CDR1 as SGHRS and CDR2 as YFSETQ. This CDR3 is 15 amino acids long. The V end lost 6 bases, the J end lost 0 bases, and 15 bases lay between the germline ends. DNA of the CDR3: TGCGCCAGCACCCTCGGTGGACATGACCAAGAGACCCAGTACTTC. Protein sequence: CASTLGGHDQETQYF.

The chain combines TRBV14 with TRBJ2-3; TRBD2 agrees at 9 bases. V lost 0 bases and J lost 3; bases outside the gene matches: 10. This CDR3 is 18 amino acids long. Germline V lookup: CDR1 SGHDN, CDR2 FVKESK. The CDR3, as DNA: TGTGCCAGCAGCCAAGATCAGGGCCTAGCGGGATTTACAGATACGCAGTATTTT. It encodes CASSQDQGLAGFTDTQYF.

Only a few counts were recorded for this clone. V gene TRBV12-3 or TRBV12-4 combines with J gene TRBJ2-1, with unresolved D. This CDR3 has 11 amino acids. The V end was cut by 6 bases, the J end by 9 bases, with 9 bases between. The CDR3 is CASRSGSEQFF. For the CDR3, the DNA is TGTGCCAGCAGATCAGGCAGTGAGCAGTTCTTC.

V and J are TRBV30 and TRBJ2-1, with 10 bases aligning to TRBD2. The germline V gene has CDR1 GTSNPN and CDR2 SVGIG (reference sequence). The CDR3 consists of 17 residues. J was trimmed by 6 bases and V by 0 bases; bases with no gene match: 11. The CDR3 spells CAWSVWGLAGAPNEQFF. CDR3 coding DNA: TGTGCCTGGAGTGTCTGGGGTCTAGCGGGAGCTCCCAATGAGCAGTTCTTC.

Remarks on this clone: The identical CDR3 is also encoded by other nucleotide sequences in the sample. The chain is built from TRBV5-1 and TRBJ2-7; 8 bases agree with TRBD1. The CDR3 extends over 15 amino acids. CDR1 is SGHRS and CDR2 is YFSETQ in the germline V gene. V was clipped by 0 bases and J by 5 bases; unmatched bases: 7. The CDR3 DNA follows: TGCGCCAGCAGCTTGGACGGACAGGGAATCCACGAGCAGTACTTC. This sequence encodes CASSLDGQGIHEQYF.

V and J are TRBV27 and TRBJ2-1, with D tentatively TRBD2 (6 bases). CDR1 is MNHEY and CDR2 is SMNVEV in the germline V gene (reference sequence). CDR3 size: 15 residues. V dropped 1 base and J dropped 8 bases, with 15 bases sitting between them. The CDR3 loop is CASSLFLSGGDEQFF. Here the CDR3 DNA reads TGTGCCAGCAGTTTATTCCTTAGCGGCGGGGATGAGCAGTTCTTC.

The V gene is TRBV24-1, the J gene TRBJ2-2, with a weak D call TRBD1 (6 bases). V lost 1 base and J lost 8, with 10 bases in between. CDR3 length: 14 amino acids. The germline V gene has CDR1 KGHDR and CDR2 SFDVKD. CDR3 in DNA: TGTGCCACCAGTGATTTTTCAGGGGTTGGGGAGCTGTTTTTT. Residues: CATSDFSGVGELFF.

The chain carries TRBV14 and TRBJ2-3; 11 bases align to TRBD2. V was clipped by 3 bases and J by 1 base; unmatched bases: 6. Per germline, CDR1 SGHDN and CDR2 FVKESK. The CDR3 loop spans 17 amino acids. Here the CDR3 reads CASSQNPTSGGTDTQYF. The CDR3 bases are TGTGCCAGCAGCCAGAATCCGACTAGCGGGGGCACAGATACGCAGTATTTT.

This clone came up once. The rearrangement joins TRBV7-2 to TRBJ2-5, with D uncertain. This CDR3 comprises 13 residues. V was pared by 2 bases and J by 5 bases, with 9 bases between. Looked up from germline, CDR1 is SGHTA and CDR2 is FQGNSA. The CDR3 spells CASSLLNLETQYF. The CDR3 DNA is TGTGCCAGCAGCTTACTTAATCTGGAGACCCAGTACTTC.

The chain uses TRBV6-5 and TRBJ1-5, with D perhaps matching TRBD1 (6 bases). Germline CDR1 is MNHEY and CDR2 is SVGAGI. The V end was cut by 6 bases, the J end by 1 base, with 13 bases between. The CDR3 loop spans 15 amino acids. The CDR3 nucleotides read TGTGCCAGCAGGGAGGGGGGGTTAAGCAATCAGCCCCAGCATTTT. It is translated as CASREGGLSNQPQHF.

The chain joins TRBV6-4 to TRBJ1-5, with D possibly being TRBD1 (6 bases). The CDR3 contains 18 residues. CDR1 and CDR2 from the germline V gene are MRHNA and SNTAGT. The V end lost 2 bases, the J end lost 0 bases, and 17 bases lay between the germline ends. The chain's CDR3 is CASSDPGDRTDSNQPQHF. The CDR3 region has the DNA TGTGCCAGCAGTGACCCTGGAGACAGGACGGATAGCAATCAGCCCCAGCATTTT.

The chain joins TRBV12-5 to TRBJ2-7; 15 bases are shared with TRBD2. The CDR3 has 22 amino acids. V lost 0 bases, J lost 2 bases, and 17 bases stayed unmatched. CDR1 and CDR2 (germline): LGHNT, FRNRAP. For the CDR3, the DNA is TGTGCTAGTGGTTTGGTAAACTCGTGGCGGACTAGCGGGGGGGTGCCGCCCTACGAGCAGTACTTC. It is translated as CASGLVNSWRTSGGVPPYEQYF.

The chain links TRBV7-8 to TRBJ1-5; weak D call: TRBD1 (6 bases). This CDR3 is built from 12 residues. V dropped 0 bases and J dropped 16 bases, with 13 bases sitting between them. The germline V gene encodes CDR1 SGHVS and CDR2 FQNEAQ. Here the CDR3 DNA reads TGTGCCAGCAGCTTAGCGAAGGGGGTCGCCCATTTT. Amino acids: CASSLAKGVAHF.

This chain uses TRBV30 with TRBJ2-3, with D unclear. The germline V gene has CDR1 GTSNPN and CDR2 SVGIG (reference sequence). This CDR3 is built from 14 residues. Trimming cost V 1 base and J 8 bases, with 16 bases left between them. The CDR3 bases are TGTGCCTGGAGTGGCCCTGGTAGTGTTGGTACGCAGTATTTT. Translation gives CAWSGPGSVGTQYF.

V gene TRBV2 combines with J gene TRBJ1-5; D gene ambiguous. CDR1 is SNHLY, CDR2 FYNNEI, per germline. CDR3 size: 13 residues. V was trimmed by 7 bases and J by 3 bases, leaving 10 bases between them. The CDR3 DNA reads TGTGCCAGCAATCGGGATAACAATCAGCCCCAGCATTTT. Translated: CASNRDNNQPQHF. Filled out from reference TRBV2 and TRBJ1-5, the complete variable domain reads EPEVTQTPSHQVTQMGQEVILRCVPISNHLYFYWYRQILGQKVEFLVSFYNNEISEKSEIFDDQFSVERPDGSNFTLKIRSTKLEDSAMYFCASNRDNNQPQHFGDGTRLSIL.

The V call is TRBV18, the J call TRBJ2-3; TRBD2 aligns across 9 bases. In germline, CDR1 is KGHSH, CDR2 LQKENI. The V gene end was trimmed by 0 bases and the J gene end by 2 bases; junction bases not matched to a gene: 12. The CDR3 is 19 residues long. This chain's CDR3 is CASSPPTRASGTTTDTQYF. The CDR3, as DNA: TGTGCCAGCTCACCACCTACCAGGGCTAGCGGGACTACCACAGATACGCAGTATTTT.

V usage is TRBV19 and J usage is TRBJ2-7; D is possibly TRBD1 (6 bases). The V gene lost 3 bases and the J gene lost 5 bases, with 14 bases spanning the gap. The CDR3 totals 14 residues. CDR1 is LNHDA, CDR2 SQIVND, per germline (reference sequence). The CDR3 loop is CASSIQGSSHEQYF. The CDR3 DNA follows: TGTGCCAGTAGTATCCAGGGGAGTTCGCACGAGCAGTACTTC. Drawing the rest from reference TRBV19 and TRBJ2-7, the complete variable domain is DGGITQSPKYLFRKEGQNVTLSCEQNLNHDAMYWYRQDPGQGLRLIYYSQIVNDFQKGDIAEGYSVSREKKESFPLTVTSAQKNPTAFYLCASSIQGSSHEQYFGPGTRLTVT.

The CDR3 reads CAIDTGLGNEKLFF. Written as DNA, the CDR3 is TGTGCCATTGATACAGGGCTCGGTAATGAAAAACTGTTTTTT. This chain joins TRBV2 and TRBJ1-4, with a weak D call TRBD1 (6 bases). The CDR3 sequence is 14 residues long. V was cut by 10 bases and J by 4 bases, with 16 bases left in between. Germline-derived CDR1 and CDR2 are SNHLY and FYNNEI.

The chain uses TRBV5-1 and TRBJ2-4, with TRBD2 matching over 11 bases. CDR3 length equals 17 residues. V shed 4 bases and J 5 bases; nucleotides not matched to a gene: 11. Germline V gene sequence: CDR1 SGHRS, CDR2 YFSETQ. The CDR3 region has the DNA TGCGCCAGCAGCCGGACAGGGATGGGACTAGCGGAAAACATTCAGTACTTC. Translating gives CASSRTGMGLAENIQYF.

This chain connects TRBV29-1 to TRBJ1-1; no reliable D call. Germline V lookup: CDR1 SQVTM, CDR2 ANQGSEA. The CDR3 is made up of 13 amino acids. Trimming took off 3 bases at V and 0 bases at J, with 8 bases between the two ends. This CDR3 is CSVEETVNTEAFF. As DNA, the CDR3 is TGCAGCGTTGAGGAGACGGTGAACACTGAAGCTTTCTTT. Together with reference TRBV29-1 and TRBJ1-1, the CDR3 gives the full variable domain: SAVISQKPSRDICQRGTSLTIQCQVDSQVTMMFWYRQQPGQSLTLIATANQGSEATYESGFVIDKFPISRPNLTFSTLTVSNMSPEDSSIYLCSVEETVNTEAFFGQGTRLTVV.

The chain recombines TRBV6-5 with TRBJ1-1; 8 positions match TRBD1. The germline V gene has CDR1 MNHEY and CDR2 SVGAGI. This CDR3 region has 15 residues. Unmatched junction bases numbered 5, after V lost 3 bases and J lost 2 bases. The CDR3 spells CASSYNGQGNTEAFF. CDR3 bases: TGTGCCAGCAGTTATAACGGACAGGGAAACACTGAAGCTTTCTTT.

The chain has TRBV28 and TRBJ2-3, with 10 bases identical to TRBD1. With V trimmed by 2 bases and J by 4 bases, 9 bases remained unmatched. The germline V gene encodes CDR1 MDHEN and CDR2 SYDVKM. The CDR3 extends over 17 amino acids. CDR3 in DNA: TGTGCCAGCAGTTTAGAGTTGGGACAGGGGAATTCAGATACGCAGTATTTT. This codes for CASSLELGQGNSDTQYF.

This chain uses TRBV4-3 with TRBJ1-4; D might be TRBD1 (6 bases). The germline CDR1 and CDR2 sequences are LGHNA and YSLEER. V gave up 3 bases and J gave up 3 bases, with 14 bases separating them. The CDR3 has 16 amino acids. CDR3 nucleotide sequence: TGCGCCAGCAGCCAGTTCGCAGGGACATCTAATGAAAAACTGTTTTTT. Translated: CASSQFAGTSNEKLFF.

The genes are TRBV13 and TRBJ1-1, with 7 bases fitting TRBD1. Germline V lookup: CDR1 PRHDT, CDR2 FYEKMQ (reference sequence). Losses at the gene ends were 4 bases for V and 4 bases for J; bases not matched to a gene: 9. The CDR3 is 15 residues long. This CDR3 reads CASSYPTGAGTEAFF. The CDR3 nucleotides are TGTGCCAGCAGCTACCCAACAGGGGCTGGCACTGAAGCTTTCTTT. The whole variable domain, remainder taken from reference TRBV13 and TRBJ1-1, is AAGVIQSPRHLIKEKRETATLKCYPIPRHDTVYWYQQGPGQDPQFLISFYEKMQSDKGSIPDRFSAQQFSDYHSELNMSSLELGDSALYFCASSYPTGAGTEAFFGQGTRLTVV.

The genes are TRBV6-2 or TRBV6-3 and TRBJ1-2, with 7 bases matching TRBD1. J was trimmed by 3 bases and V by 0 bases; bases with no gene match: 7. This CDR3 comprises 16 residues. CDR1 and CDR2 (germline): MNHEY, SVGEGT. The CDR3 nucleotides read TGTGCCAGCAGTTACTCGAACAGGGGAGTCCACTATGGCTACACCTTC. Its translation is CASSYSNRGVHYGYTF.

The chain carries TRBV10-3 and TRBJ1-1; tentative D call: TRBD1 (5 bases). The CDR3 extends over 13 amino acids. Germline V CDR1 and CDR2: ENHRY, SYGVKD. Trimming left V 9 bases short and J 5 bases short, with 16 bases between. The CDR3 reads CAIRQSGGTEAFF. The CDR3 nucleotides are TGTGCCATTCGACAGTCCGGGGGAACTGAAGCTTTCTTT.

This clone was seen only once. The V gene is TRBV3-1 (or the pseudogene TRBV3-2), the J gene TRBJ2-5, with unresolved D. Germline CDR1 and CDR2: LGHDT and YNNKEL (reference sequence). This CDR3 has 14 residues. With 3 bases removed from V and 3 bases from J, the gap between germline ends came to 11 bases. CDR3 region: CASSQFPREETQYF. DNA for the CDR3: TGTGCCAGCAGCCAGTTCCCCCGCGAAGAGACCCAGTACTTC.

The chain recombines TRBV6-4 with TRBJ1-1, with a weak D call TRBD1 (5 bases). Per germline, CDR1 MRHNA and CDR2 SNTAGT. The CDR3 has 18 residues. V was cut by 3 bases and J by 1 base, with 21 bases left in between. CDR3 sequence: CASSETWTLTPGNTEAFF. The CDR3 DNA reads TGTGCCAGCAGTGAGACGTGGACACTTACCCCGGGGAACACTGAAGCTTTCTTT.